What follows are 9 T cell receptor beta chains derived from one specimen sequenced in a study of T cell changes during pregnancy in multiple sclerosis. Generated by immunoSEQ multiplex PCR, the TCRdb table keeps only in-frame clones and is missing some. The sample shows roughly 77,000 clones, roughly 89% of them seen only once. The sequencing used peripheral blood, collected in the second trimester of pregnancy. The source is a female donor with multiple sclerosis, enrolled in a pregnancy study.

This clone appeared once. The chain employs TRBV5-1 and TRBJ2-3, with D possibly matching TRBD2 (5 bases). Per the germline V gene, CDR1 is SGHRS and CDR2 is YFSETQ. The CDR3 runs to 18 residues. Trimming left V 0 bases short and J 1 base short, with 18 bases between. The CDR3 loop reads CASSLGYQSERRTDTQYF. CDR3 sequence (DNA): TGCGCCAGCAGCTTGGGGTACCAATCAGAGCGGCGCACAGATACGCAGTATTTT.

V and J are TRBV19 and TRBJ2-3, with D tentatively TRBD2 (5 bases). V was shortened by 3 bases and J by 2 bases, with 9 bases between the two germline ends. This CDR3 has 14 residues. CDR1 and CDR2 (germline): LNHDA, SQIVND (reference sequence). This chain's CDR3 is CASSMSGYTDTQYF. The CDR3 bases are TGTGCCAGTAGTATGAGCGGATACACAGATACGCAGTATTTT.

This sequence joins TRBV18 and TRBJ2-1; 13 nucleotides line up with TRBD2. The CDR3 covers 17 residues. Unmatched junction bases numbered 13, after V lost 4 bases and J lost 10 bases. The germline CDR1 and CDR2 sequences are KGHSH and LQKENI. Here the CDR3 reads CASSLLLTSGGTGEQFF. The CDR3 DNA reads as TGTGCCAGCTCACTCCTCCTGACTAGCGGGGGGACAGGGGAGCAGTTCTTC.

J is TRBJ1-2 and V is TRBV6-1; 7 positions agree with TRBD1. Germline values: CDR1 MNHNS, CDR2 SASEGT. The trim removed 7 bases at V and 6 bases at J, leaving 5 bases unmatched. The CDR3 consists of 12 residues. The CDR3 loop reads CASMKGADGYTF. CDR3 nucleotide sequence: TGTGCCAGCATGAAGGGGGCGGATGGCTACACCTTC.

V and J are TRBV9 and TRBJ1-1; D ambiguous. Germline loops: CDR1 SGDLS, CDR2 YYNGEE. V was cut by 7 bases and J by 3 bases, with 7 bases left in between. There are 11 residues in the CDR3. The CDR3 nucleotides are TGTGCCAGCTCGAGAGACACTGAAGCTTTCTTT. This encodes CASSRDTEAFF.

As DNA, the CDR3 is TGTGCCAGCAGCTTCCGGGGTCTTGGAAACACCATATATTTT. Residues: CASSFRGLGNTIYF. The chain recombines TRBV5-4 with TRBJ1-3, with D unclear. Germline CDR1 and CDR2: SGHNT and YYREEE (reference sequence). V lost 2 bases and J lost 3, with 9 bases in between. There are 14 residues in the CDR3.

This clone was recorded once. The V gene is TRBV25-1, the J gene TRBJ1-5, with D possibly TRBD1 on 6 matching bases. This CDR3 comprises 12 residues. Trimming pared 5 bases from V and 4 bases from J, leaving 6 bases between. In germline, CDR1 is MGHDK, CDR2 SYGVNS. CDR3 DNA sequence: TGTGCCAGCAGTCAGGGGAATCAGCCCCAGCATTTT. Translating gives CASSQGNQPQHF.

The V call is TRBV5-1, the J call TRBJ2-1; weak D call: TRBD1 (6 bases). V lost 6 bases to trimming and J lost 5 bases, with 6 bases between them. CDR1 and CDR2 from the germline V gene are SGHRS and YFSETQ. The CDR3 runs 11 residues. The CDR3 loop reads CASTGDNEQFF. Written as DNA, the CDR3 is TGCGCCAGCACAGGGGACAATGAGCAGTTCTTC. Variable domain in full (rest from reference TRBV5-1 and TRBJ2-1): KAGVTQTPRYLIKTRGQQVTLSCSPISGHRSVSWYQQTPGQGLQFLFEYFSETQRNKGNFPGRFSGRQFSNSRSEMNVSTLELGDSALYLCASTGDNEQFFGPGTRLTVL.

A note on this clone: Other nucleotide sequences in the sample specify the same CDR3. The chain joins TRBV6-1 to TRBJ2-5; 10 nucleotides line up with TRBD2. The CDR3 is 15 amino acids. The germline V gene encodes CDR1 MNHNS and CDR2 SASEGT. V trimming: 4 bases; J trimming: 1 base; junction bases outside the gene matches: 3. The CDR3 protein is CASSGLAGGQETQYF. The CDR3 bases are TGTGCCAGCAGTGGGTTAGCGGGGGGCCAAGAGACCCAGTACTTC.